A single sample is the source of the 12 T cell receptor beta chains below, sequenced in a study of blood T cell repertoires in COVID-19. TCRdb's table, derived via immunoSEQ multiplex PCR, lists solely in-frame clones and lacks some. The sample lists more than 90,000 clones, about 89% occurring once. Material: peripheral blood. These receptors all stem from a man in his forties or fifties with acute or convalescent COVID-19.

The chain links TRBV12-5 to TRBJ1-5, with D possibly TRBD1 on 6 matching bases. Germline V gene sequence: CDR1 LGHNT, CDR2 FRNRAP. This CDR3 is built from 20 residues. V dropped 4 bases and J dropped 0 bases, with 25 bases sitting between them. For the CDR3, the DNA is TGTGCTAGTGGTTCACACCGAACCGGGGGGCAGTATTATAGCAATCAGCCCCAGCATTTT. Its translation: CASGSHRTGGQYYSNQPQHF.

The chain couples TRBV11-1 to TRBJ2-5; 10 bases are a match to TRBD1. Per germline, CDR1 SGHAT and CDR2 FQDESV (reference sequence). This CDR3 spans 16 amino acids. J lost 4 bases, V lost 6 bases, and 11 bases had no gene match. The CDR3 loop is CASRSDRGFGGETQYF. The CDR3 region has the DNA TGTGCCAGCAGATCGGACAGGGGGTTCGGTGGAGAGACCCAGTACTTC. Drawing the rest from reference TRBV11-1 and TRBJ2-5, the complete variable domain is EAEVAQSPRYKITEKSQAVAFWCDPISGHATLYWYRQILGQGPELLVQFQDESVVDDSQLPKDRFSAERLKGVDSTLKIQPAELGDSAMYLCASRSDRGFGGETQYFGPGTRLLVL.

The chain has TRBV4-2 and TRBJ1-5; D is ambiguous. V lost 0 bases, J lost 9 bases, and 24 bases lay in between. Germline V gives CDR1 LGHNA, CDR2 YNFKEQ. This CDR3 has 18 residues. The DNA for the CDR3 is TGTGCCAGCAGCCAAGACCCGGGGAGGACCGCGGTCTTAAGGCCCCAGCATTTT. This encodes CASSQDPGRTAVLRPQHF.

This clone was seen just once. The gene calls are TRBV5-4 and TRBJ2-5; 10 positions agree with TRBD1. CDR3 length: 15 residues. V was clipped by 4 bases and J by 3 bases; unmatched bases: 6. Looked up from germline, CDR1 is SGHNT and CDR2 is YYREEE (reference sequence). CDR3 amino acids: CASSAAGTGEETQYF. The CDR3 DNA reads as TGTGCCAGCAGCGCAGCCGGGACAGGGGAAGAGACCCAGTACTTC. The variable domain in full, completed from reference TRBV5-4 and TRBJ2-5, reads ETGVTQSPTHLIKTRGQQVTLRCSSQSGHNTVSWYQQALGQGPQFIFQYYREEENGRGNFPPRFSGLQFPNYSSELNVNALELDDSALYLCASSAAGTGEETQYFGPGTRLLVL.

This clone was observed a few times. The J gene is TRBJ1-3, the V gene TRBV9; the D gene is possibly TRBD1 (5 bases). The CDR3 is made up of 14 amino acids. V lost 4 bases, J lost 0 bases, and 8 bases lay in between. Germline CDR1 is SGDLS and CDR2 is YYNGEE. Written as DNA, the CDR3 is TGTGCCAGCAGCCCCAGGGTCTCTGGAAACACCATATATTTT. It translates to CASSPRVSGNTIYF.

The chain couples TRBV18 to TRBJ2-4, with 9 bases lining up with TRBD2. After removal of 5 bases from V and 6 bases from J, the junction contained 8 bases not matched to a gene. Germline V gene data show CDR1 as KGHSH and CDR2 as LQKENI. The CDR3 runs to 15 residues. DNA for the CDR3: TGTGCCAGCTCATTCAGCGGGGGGCGTGGAAACATTCAGTACTTC. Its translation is CASSFSGGRGNIQYF.

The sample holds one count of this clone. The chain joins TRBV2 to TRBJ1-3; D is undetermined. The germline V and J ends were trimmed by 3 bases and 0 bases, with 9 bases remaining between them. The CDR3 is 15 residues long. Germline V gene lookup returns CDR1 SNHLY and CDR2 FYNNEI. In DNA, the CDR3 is TGTGCCAGCAGTGACGAGAATTACTCTGGAAACACCATATATTTT. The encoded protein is CASSDENYSGNTIYF. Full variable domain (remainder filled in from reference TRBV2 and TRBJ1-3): EPEVTQTPSHQVTQMGQEVILRCVPISNHLYFYWYRQILGQKVEFLVSFYNNEISEKSEIFDDQFSVERPDGSNFTLKIRSTKLEDSAMYFCASSDENYSGNTIYFGEGSWLTVV.

The DNA of the CDR3 is TGTGCCAGCAGCTTGGGTCAGGGTTTCAATCAGCCCCAGCATTTT. Its translation: CASSLGQGFNQPQHF. This rearrangement joins TRBV5-6 to TRBJ1-5, with TRBD1 as a possible D gene (5 bases). This CDR3 has 15 amino acids. V gave up 0 bases and J gave up 3 bases, with 10 bases separating them. Germline loops: CDR1 SGHDT, CDR2 YYEEEE.

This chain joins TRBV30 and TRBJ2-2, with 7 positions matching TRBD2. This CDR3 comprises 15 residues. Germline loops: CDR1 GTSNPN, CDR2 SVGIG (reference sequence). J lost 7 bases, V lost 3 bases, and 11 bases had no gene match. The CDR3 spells CAWSGRLAVGGELFF. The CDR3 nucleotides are TGTGCCTGGAGCGGACGACTAGCCGTAGGCGGGGAGCTGTTTTTT.

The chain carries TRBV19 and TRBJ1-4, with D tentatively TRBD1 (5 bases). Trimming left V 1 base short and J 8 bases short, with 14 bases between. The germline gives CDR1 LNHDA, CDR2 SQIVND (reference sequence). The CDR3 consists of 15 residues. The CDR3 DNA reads TGTGCCAGTAGTATAGTACGCCAGGGAGGCGAAAAACTGTTTTTT. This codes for CASSIVRQGGEKLFF.

As DNA, the CDR3 is TGCGCCAGCAGCCAGAGCGCAGGGACTGAAGCTTTCTTT. Residues: CASSQSAGTEAFF. The chain links TRBV5-1 to TRBJ1-1; maybe TRBD1 (5 bases). The CDR3 spans 13 residues. Deletions cut 4 bases from V and 5 bases from J, with 12 bases between. The V gene's germline CDR1 is SGHRS and CDR2 YFSETQ.

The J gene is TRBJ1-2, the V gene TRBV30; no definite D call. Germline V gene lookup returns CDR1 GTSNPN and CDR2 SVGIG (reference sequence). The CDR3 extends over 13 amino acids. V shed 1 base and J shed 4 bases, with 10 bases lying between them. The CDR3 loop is CAWSEIYSYGYTF. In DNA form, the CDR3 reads TGTGCCTGGAGTGAGATATACAGCTATGGCTACACCTTC. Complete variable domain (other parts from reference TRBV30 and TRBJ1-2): SQTIHQWPATLVQPVGSPLSLECTVEGTSNPNLYWYRQAAGRGLQLLFYSVGIGQISSEVPQNLSASRPQDRQFILSSKKLLLSDSGFYLCAWSEIYSYGYTFGSGTRLTVV.